The 13 T cell receptor beta chains given below trace back to one sample, sequenced in a study of blood T cell repertoires in COVID-19 (TCRdb year 2020). Receptor amplification or capture employed the immunoSEQ multiplex PCR assay. TCRdb stores this immuneACCESS table with in-frame sequences only. Part of the clones is absent; in the studies checked, under half of the shortfall reflects unresolved V genes, and no reason is known for the rest. The sample table lists around 390,000 clones, approximately 87% of them with a count of one. Approximately 10% of the sample belongs to the ten largest clones. Sequencing used PBMCs or T cells enriched from blood (not recorded which). The receptor set was obtained from a woman in her fifties or sixties who had recovered from COVID-19.

Only one count was recorded for this clone. The V call is TRBV19, the J call TRBJ1-5, with a weak D call TRBD1 (5 bases). This CDR3 contains 15 residues. Germline CDR1 is LNHDA and CDR2 is SQIVND (reference sequence). The V gene lost 5 bases and the J gene lost 5 bases, with 16 bases spanning the gap. CDR3 protein: CASSPPAGVDQPQHF. The CDR3 bases are TGTGCCAGTAGTCCCCCCGCGGGGGTTGATCAGCCCCAGCATTTT.

The CDR3 DNA sequence: TGTGCCAGCAGCTCGGTAGCGGGAAATGAGCAGTTCTTC. Translated, it gives CASSSVAGNEQFF. The chain combines TRBV11-2 with TRBJ2-1, with 8 bases that match TRBD2. Germline V gene data show CDR1 as SGHAT and CDR2 as FQNNGV. J gave up 7 bases and V 4 bases, and 3 bases lay outside the gene matches. This CDR3 is 13 amino acids long.

V usage is TRBV7-9 and J usage is TRBJ2-5, with D unresolved. Germline CDR1 SEHNR, CDR2 FQNEAQ (reference sequence). Trimming removed 7 bases from V and 4 bases from J, with 13 bases in between. The CDR3 is 13 amino acids. CDR3 coding DNA: TGTGCCAGCACCCACCGGGTGGTAGAGACCCAGTACTTC. As protein: CASTHRVVETQYF.

The chain is built from TRBV9 and TRBJ2-2; 7 bases match TRBD1. This CDR3 contains 13 residues. V gave up 4 bases and J gave up 6 bases; unmatched junction bases: 3. CDR1 SGDLS and CDR2 YYNGEE come from the germline V gene. CDR3 sequence: CASSLTGAGELFF. The CDR3 DNA reads TGTGCCAGCAGCCTTACAGGGGCCGGGGAGCTGTTTTTT. Together with reference TRBV9 and TRBJ2-2, the CDR3 gives the full variable domain: DSGVTQTPKHLITATGQRVTLRCSPRSGDLSVYWYQQSLDQGLQFLIQYYNGEERAKGNILERFSAQQFPDLHSELNLSSLELGDSALYFCASSLTGAGELFFGEGSRLTVL.

This rearrangement joins TRBV7-9 to TRBJ1-1, with TRBD1 matching over 11 bases. The length of the CDR3 is 16 residues. The trim removed 5 bases at V and 3 bases at J, leaving 8 bases unmatched. From germline, CDR1 is SEHNR and CDR2 FQNEAQ (reference sequence). The CDR3, as DNA: TGTGCCAGCAGCCCCGGACAGGGGGCTTTTGACACTGAAGCTTTCTTT. It yields the protein CASSPGQGAFDTEAFF.

This chain links TRBV29-1 with TRBJ1-2; 9 bases line up with TRBD1. The CDR3 totals 12 residues. Germline CDR1 SQVTM, CDR2 ANQGSEA. The junction had 4 bases not matched to a gene; V was cut back by 7 bases and J by 4 bases. The CDR3 spells CSETTGGYGYTF. The CDR3 bases are TGCAGCGAGACGACAGGGGGCTATGGCTACACCTTC. The whole variable domain, filled in from reference TRBV29-1 and TRBJ1-2, reads SAVISQKPSRDICQRGTSLTIQCQVDSQVTMMFWYRQQPGQSLTLIATANQGSEATYESGFVIDKFPISRPNLTFSTLTVSNMSPEDSSIYLCSETTGGYGYTFGSGTRLTVV.

This chain uses TRBV5-1 with TRBJ1-3, with D possibly TRBD1 on 6 matching bases. Trimming left V 3 bases short and J 0 bases short, with 13 bases between. CDR1 is SGHRS and CDR2 is YFSETQ in the germline V gene. The CDR3 totals 16 residues. CDR3 DNA sequence: TGCGCCAGCAGCTCAGACAGGATTGACTCTGGAAACACCATATATTTT. Its translation is CASSSDRIDSGNTIYF.

The sample holds one count of this clone. The J gene is TRBJ1-5, the V gene TRBV18; D is perhaps TRBD1 (5 bases). Germline-derived CDR1 and CDR2 are KGHSH and LQKENI. The CDR3 loop spans 17 amino acids. V lost 0 bases and J lost 0, with 12 bases in between. This CDR3 reads CASSPPLTGYSNQPQHF. CDR3 coding DNA: TGTGCCAGCTCACCACCTCTTACAGGTTATAGCAATCAGCCCCAGCATTTT.

This clone has only one observation. This chain links TRBV27 with TRBJ2-1; TRBD2 might be the D (6 bases). The germline V gene has CDR1 MNHEY and CDR2 SMNVEV (reference sequence). This CDR3 has 11 residues. V lost 3 bases and J lost 12, with 9 bases in between. The CDR3 DNA reads as TGTGCCAGCAGTTTTAGCGGTTTGCAGTTCTTC. Translation gives CASSFSGLQFF.

This chain joins TRBV5-4 and TRBJ2-3, with 10 bases identical to TRBD2. Losses at the gene ends were 5 bases for V and 3 bases for J; bases not matched to a gene: 9. The CDR3 is 16 amino acids. Per germline, CDR1 SGHNT and CDR2 YYREEE (reference sequence). Written as DNA, the CDR3 is TGTGCCAGCAGGCAGGTAGCGGGGGGTATTACAGATACGCAGTATTTT. Its translation is CASRQVAGGITDTQYF.

The chain couples TRBV4-3 to TRBJ1-6, with D perhaps matching TRBD1 (5 bases). Germline V CDR1 and CDR2: LGHNA, YSLEER. This CDR3 is built from 14 residues. Trimming removed 3 bases from V and 2 bases from J, with 5 bases in between. CDR3 sequence (DNA): TGCGCCAGCAGCCAGGACACCTATAATTCACCCCTCCACTTT. This encodes CASSQDTYNSPLHF.

In DNA form, the CDR3 reads TGTGCCTCAGGACAGCAGCTCTACACCTTC. Translation: CASGQQLYTF. The V call is TRBV30, the J call TRBJ1-2; D possibly corresponds to TRBD1 (6 bases). The germline V gene encodes CDR1 GTSNPN and CDR2 SVGIG (reference sequence). The CDR3 extends over 10 amino acids. Trimming cost V 7 bases and J 10 bases, with 13 bases left between them.

The genes are TRBV6-1 and TRBJ2-1; TRBD2 matches 10 bases. V lost 4 bases and J lost 4; bases outside the gene matches: 7. Germline loops: CDR1 MNHNS, CDR2 SASEGT. This CDR3 comprises 16 residues. CDR3 sequence reads: CASSGRKRGGYNEQFF. CDR3 nucleotides: TGTGCCAGCAGTGGTAGGAAGCGGGGGGGATACAATGAGCAGTTCTTC.